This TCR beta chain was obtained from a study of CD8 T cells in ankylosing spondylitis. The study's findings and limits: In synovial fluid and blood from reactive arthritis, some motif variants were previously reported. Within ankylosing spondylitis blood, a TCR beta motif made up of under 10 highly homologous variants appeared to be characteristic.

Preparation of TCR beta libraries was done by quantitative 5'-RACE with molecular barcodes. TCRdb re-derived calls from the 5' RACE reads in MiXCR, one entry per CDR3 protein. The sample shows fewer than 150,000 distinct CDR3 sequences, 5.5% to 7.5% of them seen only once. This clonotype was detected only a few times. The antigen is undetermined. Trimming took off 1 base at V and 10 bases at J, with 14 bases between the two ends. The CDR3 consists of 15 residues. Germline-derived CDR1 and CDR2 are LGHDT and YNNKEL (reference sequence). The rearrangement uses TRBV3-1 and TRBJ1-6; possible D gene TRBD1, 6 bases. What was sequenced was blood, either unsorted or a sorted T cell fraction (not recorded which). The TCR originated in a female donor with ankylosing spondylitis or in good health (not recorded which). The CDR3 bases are TGTGCCAGCAGCCAAGGCGTAGGGGGAGGGTCACCCCTCCACTTT. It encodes CASSQGVGGGSPLHF.